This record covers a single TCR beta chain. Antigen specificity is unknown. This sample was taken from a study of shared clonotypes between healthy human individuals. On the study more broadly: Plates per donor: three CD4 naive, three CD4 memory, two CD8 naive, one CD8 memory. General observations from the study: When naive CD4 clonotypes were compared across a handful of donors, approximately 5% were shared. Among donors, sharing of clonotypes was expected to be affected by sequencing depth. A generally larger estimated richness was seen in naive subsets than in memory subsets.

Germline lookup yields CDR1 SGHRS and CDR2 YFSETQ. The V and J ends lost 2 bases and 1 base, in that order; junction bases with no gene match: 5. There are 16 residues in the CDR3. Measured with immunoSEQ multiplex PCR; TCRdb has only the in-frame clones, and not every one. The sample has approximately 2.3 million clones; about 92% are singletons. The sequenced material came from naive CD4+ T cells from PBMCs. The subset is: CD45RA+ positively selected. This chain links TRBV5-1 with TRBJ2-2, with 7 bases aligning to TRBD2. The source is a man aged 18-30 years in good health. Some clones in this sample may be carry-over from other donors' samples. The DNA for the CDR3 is TGCGCCAGCAGCTTCGTCTTAGCGGGGAACACCGGGGAGCTGTTTTTT. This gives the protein CASSFVLAGNTGELFF.